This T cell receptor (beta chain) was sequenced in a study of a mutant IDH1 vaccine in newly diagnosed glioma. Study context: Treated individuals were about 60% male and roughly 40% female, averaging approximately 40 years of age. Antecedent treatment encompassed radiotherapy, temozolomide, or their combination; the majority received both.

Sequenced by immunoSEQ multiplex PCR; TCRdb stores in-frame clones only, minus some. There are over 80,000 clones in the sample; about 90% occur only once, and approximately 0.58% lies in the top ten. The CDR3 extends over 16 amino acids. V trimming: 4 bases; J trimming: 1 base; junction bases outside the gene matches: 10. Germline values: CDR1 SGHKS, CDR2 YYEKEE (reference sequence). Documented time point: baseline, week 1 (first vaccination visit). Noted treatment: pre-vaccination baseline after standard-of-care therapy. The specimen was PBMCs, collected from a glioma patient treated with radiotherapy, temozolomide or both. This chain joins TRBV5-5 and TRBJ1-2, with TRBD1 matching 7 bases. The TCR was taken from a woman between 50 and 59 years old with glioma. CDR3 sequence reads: CASSPQNRGGNYGYTF. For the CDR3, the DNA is TGTGCCAGCAGCCCACAAAACAGGGGAGGTAACTATGGCTACACCTTC.